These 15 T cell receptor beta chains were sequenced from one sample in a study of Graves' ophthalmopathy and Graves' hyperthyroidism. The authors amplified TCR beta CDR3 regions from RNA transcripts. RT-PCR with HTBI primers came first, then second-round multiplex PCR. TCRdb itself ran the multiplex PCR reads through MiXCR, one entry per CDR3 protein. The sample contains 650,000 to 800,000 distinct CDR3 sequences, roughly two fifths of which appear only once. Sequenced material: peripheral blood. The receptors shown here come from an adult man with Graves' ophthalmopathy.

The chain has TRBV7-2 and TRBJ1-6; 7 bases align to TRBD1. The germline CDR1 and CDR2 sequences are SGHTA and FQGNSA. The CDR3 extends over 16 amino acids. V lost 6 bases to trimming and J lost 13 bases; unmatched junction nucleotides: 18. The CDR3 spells CASSSTLSGGNQPLHF. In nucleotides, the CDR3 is TGTGCCAGCAGTTCGACCCTATCAGGGGGGAATCAGCCCCTCCACTTT.

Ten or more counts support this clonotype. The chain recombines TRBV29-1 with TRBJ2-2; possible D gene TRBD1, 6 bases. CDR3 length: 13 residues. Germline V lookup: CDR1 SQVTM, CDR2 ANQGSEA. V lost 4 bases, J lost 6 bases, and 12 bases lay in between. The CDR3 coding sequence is TGCAGCGTTGTTGGTGGACAGTCCGGGGAGCTGTTTTTT. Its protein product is CSVVGGQSGELFF.

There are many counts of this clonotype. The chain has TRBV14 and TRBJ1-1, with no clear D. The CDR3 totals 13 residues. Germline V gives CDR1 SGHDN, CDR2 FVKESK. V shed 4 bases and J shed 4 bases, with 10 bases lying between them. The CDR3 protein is CASSRSPGTEAFF. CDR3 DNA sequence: TGTGCCAGCAGCCGGAGCCCCGGCACTGAAGCTTTCTTT.

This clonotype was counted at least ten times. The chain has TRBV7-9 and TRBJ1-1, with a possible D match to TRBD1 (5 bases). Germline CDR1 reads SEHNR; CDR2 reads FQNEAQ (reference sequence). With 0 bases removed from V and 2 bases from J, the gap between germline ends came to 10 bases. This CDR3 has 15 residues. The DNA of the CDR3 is TGTGCCAGCAGCTTAGCTGGGGCTGCCAACACTGAAGCTTTCTTT. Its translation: CASSLAGAANTEAFF.

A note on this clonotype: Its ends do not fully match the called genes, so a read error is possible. For the CDR3, the DNA is TGTGCCATCGGCGACAGGGGCGACGAAAAACTGGTTTTT. This encodes CAIGDRGDEKLVF. This sequence joins TRBV10-3 and TRBJ1-4; 8 bases align to TRBD1. This CDR3 spans 13 amino acids. The germline V gene has CDR1 ENHRY and CDR2 SYGVKD.

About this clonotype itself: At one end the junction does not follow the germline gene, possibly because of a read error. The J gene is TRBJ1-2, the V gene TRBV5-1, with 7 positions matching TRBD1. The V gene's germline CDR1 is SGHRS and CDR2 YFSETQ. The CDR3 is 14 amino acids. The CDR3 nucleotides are TGCGCCAGCGGCTTAGAAGGGGGCATCGATGGCTACACCTTC. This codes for CASGLEGGIDGYTF.

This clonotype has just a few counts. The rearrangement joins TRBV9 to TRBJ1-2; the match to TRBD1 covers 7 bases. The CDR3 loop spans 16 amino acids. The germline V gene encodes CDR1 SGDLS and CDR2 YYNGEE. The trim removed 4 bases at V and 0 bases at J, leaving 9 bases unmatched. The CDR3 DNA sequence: TGTGCCAGCAGCTCACTTTACGGGACAGCTAACTATGGCTACACCTTC. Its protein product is CASSSLYGTANYGYTF.

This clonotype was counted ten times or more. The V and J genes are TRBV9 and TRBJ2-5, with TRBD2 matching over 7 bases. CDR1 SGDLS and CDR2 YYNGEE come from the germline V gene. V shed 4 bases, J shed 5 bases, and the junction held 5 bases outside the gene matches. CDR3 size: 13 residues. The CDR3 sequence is CASSTRLAETQYF. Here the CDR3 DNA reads TGTGCCAGCAGCACCCGACTAGCCGAGACCCAGTACTTC.

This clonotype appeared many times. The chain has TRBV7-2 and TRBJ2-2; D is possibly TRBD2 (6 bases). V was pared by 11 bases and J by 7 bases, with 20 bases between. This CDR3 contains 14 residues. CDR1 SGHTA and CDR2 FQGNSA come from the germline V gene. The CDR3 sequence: CASRGGAAGGELFF. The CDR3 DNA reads TGTGCCTCCCGGGGCGGGGCGGCCGGCGGGGAGCTGTTTTTT.

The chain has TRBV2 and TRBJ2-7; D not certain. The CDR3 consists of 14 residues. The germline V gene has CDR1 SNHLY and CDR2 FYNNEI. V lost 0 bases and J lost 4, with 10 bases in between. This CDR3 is CASSEALSHYEQYF. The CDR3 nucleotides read TGTGCCAGCAGTGAAGCGCTTTCCCATTACGAGCAGTACTTC.

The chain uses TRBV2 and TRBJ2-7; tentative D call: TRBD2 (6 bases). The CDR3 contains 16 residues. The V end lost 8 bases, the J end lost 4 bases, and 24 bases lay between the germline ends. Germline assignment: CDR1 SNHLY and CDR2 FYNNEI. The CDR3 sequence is CASAPLADNRRYEQYF. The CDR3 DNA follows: TGTGCCAGCGCCCCCTTAGCGGACAACAGGCGGTACGAGCAGTACTTC.

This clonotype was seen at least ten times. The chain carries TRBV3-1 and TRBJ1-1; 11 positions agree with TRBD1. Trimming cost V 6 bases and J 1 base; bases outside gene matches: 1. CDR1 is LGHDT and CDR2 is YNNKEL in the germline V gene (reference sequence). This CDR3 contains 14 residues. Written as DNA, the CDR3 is TGTGCCAGCAGTGGACAGGGGGCGAACACTGAAGCTTTCTTT. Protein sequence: CASSGQGANTEAFF.

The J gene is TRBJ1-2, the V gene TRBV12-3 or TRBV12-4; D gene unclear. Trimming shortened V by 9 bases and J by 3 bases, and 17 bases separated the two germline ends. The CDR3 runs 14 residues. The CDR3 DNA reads TGTGCCAGTTCCCTCGGGTTACTTGACTATGGCTACACCTTC. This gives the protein CASSLGLLDYGYTF.

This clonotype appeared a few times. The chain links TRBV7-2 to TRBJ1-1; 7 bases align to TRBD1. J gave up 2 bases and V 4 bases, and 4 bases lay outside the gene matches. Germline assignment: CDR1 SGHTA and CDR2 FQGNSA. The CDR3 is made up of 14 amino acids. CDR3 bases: TGTGCCAGCAGCTCACAGGGGTATAACACTGAAGCTTTCTTT. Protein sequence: CASSSQGYNTEAFF.

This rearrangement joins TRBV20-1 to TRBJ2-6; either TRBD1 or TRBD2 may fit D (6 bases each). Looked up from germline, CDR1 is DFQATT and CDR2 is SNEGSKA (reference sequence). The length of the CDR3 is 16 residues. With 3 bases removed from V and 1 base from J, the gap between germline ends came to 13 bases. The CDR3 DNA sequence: TGCAGTGCTAGGGGGGGCAGGGGTTCTGGGGCCAACGTCCTGACTTTC. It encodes CSARGGRGSGANVLTF.